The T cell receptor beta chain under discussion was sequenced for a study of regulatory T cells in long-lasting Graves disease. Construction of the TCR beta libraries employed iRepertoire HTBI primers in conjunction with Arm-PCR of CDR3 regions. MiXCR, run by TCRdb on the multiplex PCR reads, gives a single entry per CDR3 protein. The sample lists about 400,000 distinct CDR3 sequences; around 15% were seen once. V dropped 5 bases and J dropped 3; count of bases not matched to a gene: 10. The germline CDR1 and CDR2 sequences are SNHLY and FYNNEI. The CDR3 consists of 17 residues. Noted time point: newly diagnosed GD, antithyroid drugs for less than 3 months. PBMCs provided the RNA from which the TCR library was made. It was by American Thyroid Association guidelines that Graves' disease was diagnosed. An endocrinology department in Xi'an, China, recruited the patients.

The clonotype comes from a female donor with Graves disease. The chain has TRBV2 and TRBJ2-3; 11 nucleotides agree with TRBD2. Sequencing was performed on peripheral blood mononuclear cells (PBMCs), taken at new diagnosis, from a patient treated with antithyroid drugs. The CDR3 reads CASSRVAGGPLTDTQYF. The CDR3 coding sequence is TGTGCCAGCAGTCGGGTAGCGGGGGGGCCGTTGACAGATACGCAGTATTTT.